This TCR beta chain was profiled in a study of shared clonotypes between healthy human individuals. Terminally differentiated effector memory CD45RA+ cells were excluded by CCR7 positive selection of CD45RO-negative cells. The CDR3 is 15 amino acids. V lost 1 base and J 1 base, leaving 9 bases between the germline ends. Germline loops: CDR1 SGHTA, CDR2 FQGNSA. Sequencing was performed with immunoSEQ multiplex PCR; in TCRdb, only in-frame clones are kept and a portion is missing. This sample yields 2 million to 2.5 million clones, of which about 95% are seen a single time; 1.1% belongs to the top ten.

The source material was naive CD8+ T cells sorted from blood. The genes are TRBV7-2 and TRBJ2-3; weak D call: TRBD1 (6 bases). The TCR originated in a man younger than 35 in good health. The CDR3 nucleotides are TGTGCCAGCAGCTTAGTGAACAGGGGCACAGATACGCAGTATTTT. The encoded protein is CASSLVNRGTDTQYF. The whole variable domain, filled in from reference TRBV7-2 and TRBJ2-3, reads GAGVSQSPSNKVTEKGKDVELRCDPISGHTALYWYRQSLGQGLEFLIYFQGNSAPDKSGLPSDRFSAERTGGSVSTLTIQRTQQEDSAVYLCASSLVNRGTDTQYFGPGTRLTVL.